These T cell receptor beta chains were read from a single sample in a study of shared T cell receptors in the human thymus. The repertoire was sequenced with immunoSEQ multiplex PCR; TCRdb's copy has only in-frame clones and lacks some. The data show about 660,000 clones, 70% to 90% seen once. The sample was also reused in another study, on human thymus T cells.

Sequencing was done on a sample of thymocytes. These receptors all stem from a boy in the first two years of life with a congenital heart defect. CDR3s include the opening cysteine and the closing phenylalanine or tryptophan. D genes are given only for firm matches. Clone size, where shown, is once, few, many, or a class for clones that have expanded.

v_call	j_call	d_call	clone_size	cdr3_nt	cdr3_aa
TRBV5-4	TRBJ2-5	.	.	TGTGCCAGCAGCTTGGCCTTCCCCCAAGAGACCCAGTACTTC	CASSLAFPQETQYF
TRBV7-9	TRBJ2-3	.	.	TGTGCCAGCAGCTTAGTCTCGGAGCGAGGAAACACAGATACGCAGTATTTT	CASSLVSERGNTDTQYF
TRBV30	TRBJ1-2	TRBD1	.	TGTGCCTGGAACCTCTCTCGGGGACAGGGACTATTATACTATGGCTACACCTTC	CAWNLSRGQGLLYYGYTF
TRBV4-3	TRBJ2-7	.	once	TGCGCCAGCTCGGAGGCCTACGAGCAGTACTTC	CASSEAYEQYF
TRBV4-3	TRBJ2-1	.	.	TGCGCCAGCAGCCAAGAACTAGGGACCTACAATGAGCAGTTCTTC	CASSQELGTYNEQFF
TRBV7-9	TRBJ2-5	TRBD2	.	TGTGCCAGCAGCTTCCTTGTTCACCGCGGGAGGGCTCAAGAGACCCAGTACTTC	CASSFLVHRGRAQETQYF
TRBV14	TRBJ1-2	.	.	TGTGCCAGCAGCCAAGGGGCAGGGGTGACTAACTATGGCTACACCTTC	CASSQGAGVTNYGYTF
TRBV5-6	TRBJ1-2	.	.	TGTGCCAGCAGCTTAACCACCGGGATACACTATGGCTACACCTTC	CASSLTTGIHYGYTF
TRBV27	TRBJ2-1	TRBD2	.	TGTGCCAGCGCCCACTACACCTCCGGGACTACCGTATACAATGAGCAGTTCTTC	CASAHYTSGTTVYNEQFF
TRBV11-2	TRBJ1-6	TRBD1	.	TGTGCCAGCAGCTCCAAGGACAGGCTCGTAATTAATTCACCCCTCCACTTT	CASSSKDRLVINSPLHF
TRBV30	TRBJ2-5	TRBD2	.	TGTGCCTGGAGTGTACGCGGGAGACGGGAGACCCAGTACTTC	CAWSVRGRRETQYF
TRBV28	TRBJ2-3	TRBD2	.	TGTGCCAGCAGTTTACAGGGACTAGCAGGGGATACGCAGTATTTT	CASSLQGLAGDTQYF
TRBV11-2	TRBJ1-1	.	.	TGTGCCAGCAGCTTAGCAGGGTCCCACTACACTGAAGCTTTCTTT	CASSLAGSHYTEAFF
TRBV4-1	TRBJ1-2	TRBD1	once	TGCGCCAGCAGCCAAGTTAGGACAGGGGGTTTGTACAATGGCTACACCTTC	CASSQVRTGGLYNGYTF
TRBV4-2	TRBJ2-1	TRBD2	.	TGTGCCAGCAGCCAAGGGGAGGGGATTCCGAGGGATGAGCAGTTCTTC	CASSQGEGIPRDEQFF
TRBV6-1	TRBJ2-5	TRBD1	.	TGTGCCAGCGGAGCAGACAGGGGATGGCAAGAGACCCAGTACTTC	CASGADRGWQETQYF
TRBV30	TRBJ1-1	TRBD1	.	TGTGCCGGCTCCCGGGACAGGACCTTGAACACTGAAGCTTTCTTT	CAGSRDRTLNTEAFF
TRBV12-5	TRBJ2-1	TRBD2	.	TGTGCTAGTGGAGAAAGCGGGAGACAGGTCAATGAGCAGTTCTTC	CASGESGRQVNEQFF
TRBV4-3	TRBJ2-5	TRBD2	.	TGCGCCAGCAGCCAAGATTACCTAGCGGGGGGGATCCAAGAGACCCAGTACTTC	CASSQDYLAGGIQETQYF
TRBV2	TRBJ2-3	.	.	TGTGCCAGCAAGAGCAACTTCGGTGTAACAGATACGCAGTATTTT	CASKSNFGVTDTQYF
TRBV6-6	TRBJ2-1	.	.	TGTGCCAGCAGTTTTGCTAGCTCTGGTGAGCAGTTCTTC	CASSFASSGEQFF
TRBV19	TRBJ2-7	.	.	TGTGCCAGTAGTATCTCTAGCTCCTACGAGCAGTACTTC	CASSISSSYEQYF
TRBV14	TRBJ1-1	TRBD1	.	TGTGCCAGCAGCCAAGAAGGCTGGATTCGACAGGGAGATAGGAACACTGAAGCTTTCTTT	CASSQEGWIRQGDRNTEAFF
TRBV28	TRBJ1-5	TRBD1	.	TGTGCCAGCAGGCTTACAGGGGTAATTTATAGCAATCAGCCCCAGCATTTT	CASRLTGVIYSNQPQHF
TRBV5-4	TRBJ2-5	TRBD1	few	TGTGCCAGCAGCTTCCGGGACAGGGACCAAGAGACCCAGTACTTC	CASSFRDRDQETQYF
TRBV28	TRBJ2-7	TRBD1	.	TGTGCCAGCAGTTTTCGCAGAGGGGGCGAAGGCTACGAGCAGTACTTC	CASSFRRGGEGYEQYF
TRBV28	TRBJ1-4	.	.	TGTGCCAGCAGCACCAGGCCGGACAATGGGGAAAAACTGTTTTTT	CASSTRPDNGEKLFF
TRBV29-1	TRBJ2-7	TRBD1	once	TGCAGCGTCGGCACCGGGACAGGGTCCTACGAGCAGTACTTC	CSVGTGTGSYEQYF
TRBV28	TRBJ2-7	TRBD2	few	TGTGCCAGCAGTTTATCAGGCCCCCCCGTAGCGGGTAGCGGGAGAATCCCCTACGAGCAGTACTTC	CASSLSGPPVAGSGRIPYEQYF
TRBV5-6	TRBJ1-1	.	.	TGTGCCAGCAGCGGCCCCAGGGGAGTCAACACTGAAGCTTTCTTT	CASSGPRGVNTEAFF
TRBV19	TRBJ2-7	TRBD2	.	TGTGCCAGTACTAGCGGGAGTCTCAACGAGCAGTACTTC	CASTSGSLNEQYF
TRBV5-8	TRBJ1-5	TRBD1	.	TGTGCCAGCAGCCCCATGACAGGGGGTGGAAAGTCGAATCAGCCCCAGCATTTT	CASSPMTGGGKSNQPQHF
TRBV27	TRBJ2-7	.	.	TGTGCCAGCAGTCCCAACCTTAGCCGGACTTCCTACGAGCAGTACTTC	CASSPNLSRTSYEQYF
TRBV4-1	TRBJ2-7	TRBD2	.	TGCGCCAGCAGCCAAGATCCTAGCGGGCCCGACTACGAGCAGTACTTC	CASSQDPSGPDYEQYF
TRBV14	TRBJ2-5	.	.	TGTGCCAGCAGCCAAGATGCAGGGGTCGAGACCCAGTACTTC	CASSQDAGVETQYF
TRBV5-6	TRBJ2-7	TRBD1	few	TGTGCCAGCAGCTTATTCGGCCTTGGGACAGGGGACACGAAGCAGTACTTC	CASSLFGLGTGDTKQYF
TRBV18	TRBJ2-5	.	.	TGTGCCAGCTCACCCCGAGGAGAGTACCAAGAGACCCAGTACTTC	CASSPRGEYQETQYF
TRBV6-5	TRBJ1-1	.	.	TGTGCCAGCAACAGGGATTGGAACACTGAAGCTTTCTTT	CASNRDWNTEAFF
TRBV19	TRBJ1-1	TRBD1	few	TGTGCCAGTAAAACGGGACAGGGCACTGAAGCTTTCTTT	CASKTGQGTEAFF
TRBV28	TRBJ2-2	TRBD1	.	TGTGCCAGCAGTCCCCGACAGGGCCAACGCCCCGAGCTGTTTTTT	CASSPRQGQRPELFF
TRBV27	TRBJ1-4	.	.	TGTGCCAGCAGTTCTTACAGGGTCGGTGAAAAACTGTTTTTT	CASSSYRVGEKLFF
TRBV4-3	TRBJ2-7	TRBD1	.	TGCGCCAGCAGCTCCTCAGGGGGCGAAAACTACGAGCAGTACTTC	CASSSSGGENYEQYF
TRBV28	TRBJ2-7	.	.	TGTGCCAGCAGGGCCCCCTCCTACGAGCAGTACTTC	CASRAPSYEQYF
TRBV28	TRBJ2-3	TRBD2	.	TGTGCCAGCAGCCCTGTGCGAGCGGGAGGCACAGATACGCAGTATTTT	CASSPVRAGGTDTQYF
TRBV7-8	TRBJ1-1	TRBD1	.	TGTGCCAGCAGCTCTGGACAGGCAGGGACTGAAGCTTTCTTT	CASSSGQAGTEAFF
TRBV10-2	TRBJ2-4	TRBD2	.	TGCGCCAGCAGTGAGCGTAGCGGGAGGGCCGAGGGCATTCAGTACTTC	CASSERSGRAEGIQYF
TRBV19	TRBJ2-7	TRBD1	.	TGTGCCAGTAGGGGTCCACGACAGGGCGAAGAGCAGTACTTC	CASRGPRQGEEQYF
TRBV9	TRBJ1-2	.	.	TGTGCCAGCAGCGTAGCTCCGGGAGACTATGGCTACACCTTC	CASSVAPGDYGYTF
TRBV5-1	TRBJ1-2	TRBD1	.	TGCGCCAGCAGCTTTGACAGGGGCTATGGCTACACCTTC	CASSFDRGYGYTF
TRBV14	TRBJ1-4	TRBD1	.	TGTGCCAGCAGCCCGGGGACAGGAGCAAATGAAAAACTGTTTTTT	CASSPGTGANEKLFF
TRBV9	TRBJ2-5	TRBD2	.	TGTGCCAGCGCCACTAGCGGGAGGGTGGAAGAGACCCAGTACTTC	CASATSGRVEETQYF
TRBV15	TRBJ1-2	.	.	TGTGCCACCAGCAGAGGAATAGACTATGGCTACACCTTC	CATSRGIDYGYTF